This TCR beta chain was sequenced during a study of neoadjuvant anti-PD-1 for oral cavity cancer. Measured with immunoSEQ multiplex PCR; TCRdb has only the in-frame clones, and not every one. Of about 68,000 clones listed, 70% to 90% were seen once; the top ten hold roughly 3.5%. As for time point: after neoadjuvant nivolumab, at surgical resection. The CDR3 sequence is 15 residues long. Deletions cut 2 bases from V and 7 bases from J, with 17 bases between. Per germline, CDR1 WSHSY and CDR2 SAAADI. The chain recombines TRBV10-2 with TRBJ1-2, with D possibly being TRBD1 (5 bases). The sequencing used PBMCs, collected after nivolumab (anti-PD-1) treatment. The clonotype was recovered from a person between 35 and 79 years old with oral cavity squamous cell carcinoma. This CDR3 is CASSEEPARGGGYTF. CDR3 nucleotides: TGCGCCAGCAGTGAGGAACCCGCTCGGGGGGGTGGCTACACCTTC.